Sequencing of this T cell receptor beta chain was carried out in a study of cytomegalovirus exposure and HLA in healthy donors. PCR primers comprised 60 Vbeta and 13 Jbeta primers. The assay was immunoSEQ multiplex PCR, and TCRdb's table has in-frame clones only and misses some. Found here are tens of thousands of clones, roughly four fifths of them singletons; the top ten hold about 4%. Germline CDR1 reads SGHRS; CDR2 reads YFSETQ. The CDR3 sequence is 16 residues long. Trimming at V came to 4 bases and at J to 0 bases, leaving 6 bases not matched to a gene. Input material: PBMCs. The sequence derives from a man over 45 in good health and CMV-seronegative. The chain combines TRBV5-1 with TRBJ2-3, with 9 nucleotides matching TRBD2. CDR3 sequence (DNA): TGCGCCAGCAGCCCGCTAGCGGGGACTAGCACAGATACGCAGTATTTT. This translates into CASSPLAGTSTDTQYF.